The 22 T cell receptor beta chains in this list originate from one sample, sequenced in a study of cytomegalovirus exposure and HLA in healthy donors. In the PCR, 60 Vbeta and 13 Jbeta primers were used. The repertoire was sequenced with immunoSEQ multiplex PCR; TCRdb's copy has only in-frame clones and lacks some. The sample contains over 150,000 clones, 75% to 85% of which appear only once. Input material: PBMCs. Receptors were obtained from a man younger than 45 in good health and CMV-seronegative.

The V gene is TRBV30, the J gene TRBJ2-7, with 8 bases identical to TRBD1. This CDR3 has 14 residues. After removal of 2 bases from V and 4 bases from J, the junction contained 7 bases not matched to a gene. In germline, CDR1 is GTSNPN, CDR2 SVGIG (reference sequence). The CDR3 reads CAWSQGQGFYEQYF. Here the CDR3 DNA reads TGTGCCTGGAGTCAAGGACAGGGTTTTTACGAGCAGTACTTC. The full variable domain, its missing parts supplied by reference TRBV30 and TRBJ2-7, is SQTIHQWPATLVQPVGSPLSLECTVEGTSNPNLYWYRQAAGRGLQLLFYSVGIGQISSEVPQNLSASRPQDRQFILSSKKLLLSDSGFYLCAWSQGQGFYEQYFGPGTRLTVT.

Comment on this clone: Other DNA variants within this sample encode the same CDR3. This chain links TRBV10-3 with TRBJ2-5; 11 nucleotides line up with TRBD2. Germline-derived CDR1 and CDR2 are ENHRY and SYGVKD. The CDR3 totals 15 residues. Trimming cost V 6 bases and J 0 bases; bases outside gene matches: 3. CDR3 DNA: TGTGCCATCAGACCGGGACTAGCGGACCAAGAGACCCAGTACTTC. Translated, it gives CAIRPGLADQETQYF.

The CDR3 loop is CASSLRFGLGANVLTF. Here the CDR3 DNA reads TGTGCCAGCAGCCTCCGCTTCGGTCTTGGGGCCAACGTCCTGACTTTC. The chain couples TRBV9 to TRBJ2-6, with D uncertain. Germline-derived CDR1 and CDR2 are SGDLS and YYNGEE. V was pared by 4 bases and J by 3 bases, with 14 bases between. The CDR3 is made up of 16 amino acids.

This clone has only one observation. This chain joins TRBV28 and TRBJ1-5; TRBD1 might be the D (5 bases). CDR3 length: 13 residues. Trimming removed 2 bases from V and 8 bases from J, with 10 bases in between. Germline CDR1 MDHEN, CDR2 SYDVKM. The CDR3 here is CASSLRGVKPQHF. CDR3 coding DNA: TGTGCCAGCAGTTTAAGGGGCGTAAAGCCCCAGCATTTT.

The chain employs TRBV4-1 and TRBJ1-4; D might be TRBD1 (6 bases). Germline values: CDR1 MGHRA, CDR2 YSYEKL. There are 15 residues in the CDR3. Trimming shortened V by 0 bases and J by 7 bases, and 12 bases separated the two germline ends. The CDR3 loop is CASSQDGAGAEKLFF. Here the CDR3 DNA reads TGCGCCAGCAGCCAAGATGGGGCAGGGGCTGAAAAACTGTTTTTT.

J is TRBJ2-7 and V is TRBV28; TRBD1 is a possible D gene (6 bases). The CDR3 is 14 residues long. CDR1 MDHEN and CDR2 SYDVKM come from the germline V gene. The germline V and J ends were trimmed by 7 bases and 3 bases, with 16 bases remaining between them. The CDR3 coding sequence is TGTGCCAGCACCTCCCCGACAGGTCTCTACGAGCAGTACTTC. It codes for CASTSPTGLYEQYF.

The chain combines TRBV18 with TRBJ1-1; the D gene is possibly TRBD1 (6 bases). The CDR3 totals 15 residues. The germline V gene encodes CDR1 KGHSH and CDR2 LQKENI. V shed 6 bases and J shed 3 bases, with 17 bases lying between them. CDR3 sequence reads: CASSPIGGLDTEAFF. The CDR3 coding sequence is TGTGCCAGCTCTCCCATCGGGGGGCTCGACACTGAAGCTTTCTTT.

The chain carries TRBV28 and TRBJ1-3; D is uncertain. The CDR3 is 14 residues long. Germline-derived CDR1 and CDR2 are MDHEN and SYDVKM. V lost 3 bases and J 0 bases, leaving 6 bases between the germline ends. CDR3 sequence reads: CASSFTDSGNTIYF. In DNA form, the CDR3 reads TGTGCCAGCAGTTTCACAGACTCTGGAAACACCATATATTTT.

Notes on this clone: Other DNA sequences in this specimen translate into the identical CDR3. This chain links TRBV15 with TRBJ1-4, with TRBD1 as a possible D gene (5 bases). V lost 1 base to trimming and J lost 0 bases, with 9 bases between them. Germline V gives CDR1 LNHNV, CDR2 YYDKDF (reference sequence). This CDR3 region has 16 residues. CDR3 in amino acids: CATSRVTGATNEKLFF. Written as DNA, the CDR3 is TGTGCCACCAGCAGAGTTACAGGTGCAACTAATGAAAAACTGTTTTTT.

This rearrangement joins TRBV11-1 to TRBJ2-5, with 14 bases fitting TRBD2. There are 19 residues in the CDR3. The V gene end was trimmed by 5 bases and the J gene end by 5 bases; junction bases not matched to a gene: 16. Germline lookup yields CDR1 SGHAT and CDR2 FQDESV (reference sequence). DNA of the CDR3: TGTGCCAGCAGCCGACGACTAGCGGGGGGGGTGTCCCCAGGGGAGACCCAGTACTTC. It is translated as CASSRRLAGGVSPGETQYF.

Comments on this clone: Other DNA sequences in the same sample also yield this CDR3. The V gene is TRBV5-1, the J gene TRBJ2-7; D perhaps matches TRBD1 (5 bases). CDR1 is SGHRS, CDR2 YFSETQ, per germline. CDR3 length equals 14 residues. Trimming pared 0 bases from V and 0 bases from J, leaving 7 bases between. The CDR3 nucleotides are TGCGCCAGCAGCTTGGGGGGCTCCTCCTACGAGCAGTACTTC. Its protein product is CASSLGGSSYEQYF.

J is TRBJ2-1 and V is TRBV19; D is perhaps TRBD2 (6 bases). The V gene's germline CDR1 is LNHDA and CDR2 SQIVND (reference sequence). The CDR3 covers 15 residues. V gave up 0 bases and J gave up 4 bases, with 10 bases separating them. CDR3 nucleotide sequence: TGTGCCAGTAGTATAGATGACGGGGGATACAATGAGCAGTTCTTC. As protein: CASSIDDGGYNEQFF.

The rearrangement joins TRBV28 to TRBJ1-1; possible D gene TRBD1, 5 bases. Trimming removed 8 bases from V and 5 bases from J, with 12 bases in between. Germline CDR1 MDHEN, CDR2 SYDVKM. The CDR3 length is 12 residues. The CDR3: CASLRGRTEAFF. CDR3 bases: TGTGCCAGCCTCCGGGGGAGGACTGAAGCTTTCTTT.

The chain links TRBV5-1 to TRBJ1-5; D is possibly TRBD1 (5 bases). The CDR3 is 13 amino acids. Trimming removed 4 bases at V and 5 bases at J, with 10 bases between. CDR1 and CDR2 (germline): SGHRS, YFSETQ. CDR3: CASSPGSDQPQHF. DNA of the CDR3: TGCGCCAGCAGCCCAGGGTCCGATCAGCCCCAGCATTTT.

V usage is TRBV5-4 and J usage is TRBJ2-7; D unresolved. The CDR3 runs to 13 residues. V was shortened by 0 bases and J by 1 base, with 5 bases between the two germline ends. Per germline, CDR1 SGHNT and CDR2 YYREEE (reference sequence). The CDR3 DNA reads as TGTGCCAGCAGCTTGGCCTTTTCCTACGAGCAGTACTTC. As protein: CASSLAFSYEQYF.

The rearrangement uses TRBV7-6 and TRBJ1-1; 7 nucleotides line up with TRBD1. V lost 0 bases, J lost 8 bases, and 6 bases stayed unmatched. This CDR3 region has 14 residues. Germline V gene lookup returns CDR1 SGHVS and CDR2 FNYEAQ. This chain's CDR3 is CASSLAIQGGEAFF. CDR3 bases: TGTGCCAGCAGCTTAGCGATCCAGGGGGGAGAAGCTTTCTTT.

As to this clone: This CDR3 is also generated by other DNA sequences in the sample. The chain is built from TRBV27 and TRBJ2-6; TRBD2 aligns across 7 bases. The trim removed 11 bases at V and 1 base at J, leaving 17 bases unmatched. Germline CDR1 and CDR2: MNHEY and SMNVEV (reference sequence). The CDR3 runs 18 residues. CDR3 DNA sequence: TGTGCCTCCCCTCGTCCTGGGGGGGTTATTTCTGGGGCCAACGTCCTGACTTTC. Its protein product is CASPRPGGVISGANVLTF.

V usage is TRBV28 and J usage is TRBJ2-7, with D possibly matching TRBD1 (7 bases). Germline V CDR1 and CDR2: MDHEN, SYDVKM. V was clipped by 3 bases and J by 6 bases, with 15 bases between them. The CDR3 extends over 14 amino acids. The CDR3 bases are TGTGCCAGCAGTTTTTGTCAGGGGGGTTGCGAGCAGTACTTC. Amino acids: CASSFCQGGCEQYF. Supplemented by reference TRBV28 and TRBJ2-7, the full variable domain reads DVKVTQSSRYLVKRTGEKVFLECVQDMDHENMFWYRQDPGLGLRLIYFSYDVKMKEKGDIPEGYSVSREKKERFSLILESASTNQTSMYLCASSFCQGGCEQYFGPGTRLTVT.

The chain uses TRBV18 and TRBJ1-1; a possible D gene is TRBD1 (6 bases). V was clipped by 3 bases and J by 7 bases, with 6 bases between them. This CDR3 contains 11 residues. Germline lookup yields CDR1 KGHSH and CDR2 LQKENI. Written as DNA, the CDR3 is TGTGCCAGCTCACCGGACAGTGAAGCTTTCTTT. Residues: CASSPDSEAFF. Supplemented by reference TRBV18 and TRBJ1-1, the full variable domain reads NAGVMQNPRHLVRRRGQEARLRCSPMKGHSHVYWYRQLPEEGLKFMVYLQKENIIDESGMPKERFSAEFPKEGPSILRIQQVVRGDSAAYFCASSPDSEAFFGQGTRLTVV.

DNA for the CDR3: TGTGCCAGCAGTCTTATACAGGGGAATAGCAATCAGCCCCAGCATTTT. Its protein product is CASSLIQGNSNQPQHF. The chain combines TRBV28 with TRBJ1-5; 7 bases align to TRBD1. The CDR3 has 16 residues. Trimming took 5 bases from V and 0 from J; bases not matched to a gene: 7. Germline V lookup: CDR1 MDHEN, CDR2 SYDVKM. The full variable domain, in which reference TRBV28 and TRBJ1-5 provide the parts outside the CDR3, is DVKVTQSSRYLVKRTGEKVFLECVQDMDHENMFWYRQDPGLGLRLIYFSYDVKMKEKGDIPEGYSVSREKKERFSLILESASTNQTSMYLCASSLIQGNSNQPQHFGDGTRLSIL.

J is TRBJ1-3 and V is TRBV7-9; 9 bases are shared with TRBD1. CDR1 is SEHNR and CDR2 is FQNEAQ in the germline V gene (reference sequence). V lost 5 bases, J lost 4 bases, and 9 bases stayed unmatched. The CDR3 loop spans 16 amino acids. The CDR3 DNA reads as TGTGCCAGCAGCCGACCGGGAGGGACAGGGGGAAACACCATATATTTT. This sequence encodes CASSRPGGTGGNTIYF.

The chain recombines TRBV7-2 with TRBJ2-7; D ambiguous. The germline V gene has CDR1 SGHTA and CDR2 FQGNSA. This CDR3 comprises 11 residues. V was clipped by 5 bases and J by 6 bases, with 8 bases between them. This chain's CDR3 is CASSTYTEQYF. The DNA for the CDR3 is TGTGCCAGCAGCACATACACCGAGCAGTACTTC.